The clone carrying this T cell receptor beta chain was seen at least ten times. These data come from a study of CD8 T cells in ankylosing spondylitis. The CDR3 sequence is 15 residues long. Unmatched junction bases numbered 11, after V lost 6 bases and J lost 4 bases. Germline V gene lookup returns CDR1 DFQATT and CDR2 SNEGSKA (reference sequence). TCR beta libraries were made by quantitative 5'-RACE with molecular barcodes. TCRdb reanalysed the 5' RACE reads using MiXCR and keeps one entry per CDR3 protein. The table shows around 230,000 distinct CDR3 sequences, with roughly 8.6% occurring only once.

The sample taken for sequencing was blood, either unsorted or a sorted T cell fraction (not recorded which). This receptor was identified in a male donor with ankylosing spondylitis or in good health (not recorded which). V usage is TRBV20-1 and J usage is TRBJ2-5, with 10 bases aligning to TRBD2. CDR3 DNA sequence: TGCAGTGCCCCCGCGGGGACTAGCGCCATAGAGACCCAGTACTTC. As protein: CSAPAGTSAIETQYF.